The clone carrying this T cell receptor beta chain came up a few times. This sample is drawn from a study of blood T cell repertoires in COVID-19. For the study at large: Material from acute and convalescent COVID-19 was sourced from the United States, Italy and Spain. PBMCs, B-cell-depleted T cells, or T cells provided the cDNA or gDNA that made up the material.

Seattle patients were enrolled during active infection and followed longitudinally. Sequencing used immunoSEQ multiplex PCR; TCRdb keeps in-frame clones, though not all of them. The sample consists of 440,000 or so clones, 75% to 90% of them appearing once. Germline-derived CDR1 and CDR2 are SGHNT and YYREEE (reference sequence). V lost 3 bases, J lost 1 base, and 10 bases lay in between. The CDR3 length is 15 residues. The chain employs TRBV5-4 and TRBJ1-4, with D maybe TRBD1 (5 bases). The sequence came from a woman aged 40-49 years with COVID-19, enrolled during active disease. The sequenced sample consisted of peripheral blood. In nucleotides, the CDR3 is TGTGCCAGCAGCTCCGCGCAGGGAACTAATGAAAAACTGTTTTTT. This translates into CASSSAQGTNEKLFF.